Below, 24 T cell receptor beta chains from the same sample are listed, as sequenced in a study of stem cell transplantation in POMP-related autoinflammatory disease (dated by TCRdb to about 2021). Libraries were made using the immunoSEQ multiplex PCR assay. The table comes from immuneACCESS by way of TCRdb, which keeps in-frame sequences with V and J called. Part of the clones is missing from these tables; in studies checked, under half for an unresolved V gene and the rest for unknown reasons. The sample contains tens of thousands of clones, around 86% of them found a single time. The ten largest clones take up around 2.5% of the sample. Taken with the paper, the label for time point translates to: before hematopoietic stem cell transplant. Here the sequenced sample was CD4+ T cells from PBMCs, taken before stem cell transplantation. These receptors originate from a human donor with POMP-related autoinflammation and immune dysregulation (PRAID).

The chain combines TRBV19 with TRBJ1-5; D might be TRBD1 (6 bases). CDR1 and CDR2 (germline): LNHDA, SQIVND (reference sequence). CDR3 length: 17 residues. Deletions cut 8 bases from V and 6 bases from J, with 26 bases between. The CDR3: CASQGGQGKPGGQPQHF. The CDR3 region has the DNA TGTGCCAGTCAGGGAGGGCAGGGGAAGCCCGGGGGTCAGCCCCAGCATTTT. The full variable domain, in which reference TRBV19 and TRBJ1-5 provide the parts outside the CDR3, is DGGITQSPKYLFRKEGQNVTLSCEQNLNHDAMYWYRQDPGQGLRLIYYSQIVNDFQKGDIAEGYSVSREKKESFPLTVTSAQKNPTAFYLCASQGGQGKPGGQPQHFGDGTRLSIL.

The V call is TRBV6-5, the J call TRBJ2-5; D call uncertain. V was cut by 6 bases and J by 1 base, with 3 bases left in between. The CDR3 consists of 11 residues. CDR1 and CDR2 from the germline V gene are MNHEY and SVGAGI. CDR3 sequence reads: CASSLQETQYF. The CDR3 DNA reads as TGTGCCAGCAGCCTCCAAGAGACCCAGTACTTC.

The V and J genes are TRBV5-5 and TRBJ2-1; D is unresolved. CDR3 length: 11 residues. V was trimmed by 2 bases and J by 15 bases, leaving 12 bases between them. Germline CDR1 reads SGHKS; CDR2 reads YYEKEE (reference sequence). The CDR3 DNA follows: TGTGCCAGCAGCTTTGGGAACATCGGGTTCTTC. Translated: CASSFGNIGFF.

The rearrangement joins TRBV5-1 to TRBJ1-1; maybe TRBD1 (5 bases). CDR1 and CDR2 (germline): SGHRS, YFSETQ. Trimming removed 4 bases at V and 1 base at J, with 11 bases between. The CDR3 extends over 14 amino acids. For the CDR3, the DNA is TGCGCCAGCAGCCCTGCGGGGGGGAACACTGAAGCTTTCTTT. It yields the protein CASSPAGGNTEAFF.

V gene TRBV6-6 combines with J gene TRBJ1-2, with a possible D match to TRBD1 (6 bases). The ends were cut back, 6 bases at V and 4 bases at J, with 12 bases in the middle. The CDR3 contains 13 residues. The germline gives CDR1 MNHNY, CDR2 SVGAGI (reference sequence). For the CDR3, the DNA is TGTGCCAGCAGGTACAGGGAAACCTATGGCTACACCTTC. It is translated as CASRYRETYGYTF.

The chain couples TRBV9 to TRBJ1-2; D gene unclear. CDR3 length equals 16 residues. V was clipped by 3 bases and J by 3 bases, with 18 bases between them. The germline gives CDR1 SGDLS, CDR2 YYNGEE. The CDR3 here is CASSASVPGSDYGYTF. CDR3 nucleotides: TGTGCCAGCAGCGCAAGCGTGCCGGGATCGGACTATGGCTACACCTTC.

In this sample, this clone turned up once. The genes are TRBV4-1 and TRBJ2-3; 13 nucleotides line up with TRBD2. With 4 bases clipped from V and 3 bases from J, the junction kept 4 bases outside the gene matches. The CDR3 contains 16 residues. The V gene's germline CDR1 is MGHRA and CDR2 YSYEKL. The CDR3 DNA is TGCGCCAGCAGCCCCAGGGGACTAGCGGGGACAGATACGCAGTATTTT. Translation: CASSPRGLAGTDTQYF.

The chain joins TRBV6-6 to TRBJ2-6, with 7 bases that match TRBD1. Trimming took 6 bases from V and 2 from J; bases not matched to a gene: 4. The CDR3 runs 15 residues. Germline CDR1 and CDR2: MNHNY and SVGAGI (reference sequence). The chain's CDR3 is CASRETGTGANVLTF. The CDR3 nucleotides read TGTGCCAGCAGGGAGACAGGGACTGGGGCCAACGTCCTGACTTTC.

This chain connects TRBV4-2 to TRBJ2-4, with 7 bases that match TRBD2. Germline-derived CDR1 and CDR2 are LGHNA and YNFKEQ. The V segment lost 0 bases and the J segment 7 bases; nucleotides outside the gene matches: 6. This CDR3 is 15 amino acids long. CDR3: CASSQDWEGPNIQYF. The CDR3 DNA is TGTGCCAGCAGCCAAGATTGGGAGGGGCCCAACATTCAGTACTTC.

The chain carries TRBV4-2 and TRBJ1-4; a weak D match, TRBD1 (5 bases). The CDR3 spans 19 residues. Germline lookup yields CDR1 LGHNA and CDR2 YNFKEQ. V was trimmed by 1 base and J by 8 bases, leaving 26 bases between them. The CDR3 region has the DNA TGTGCCAGCAGCCAAGGTGGCTTAAGGGGACGCCCAATGAGAGAAAAACTGTTTTTT. It encodes CASSQGGLRGRPMREKLFF.

In this sample, this clone turned up a few times. The chain has TRBV7-9 and TRBJ2-5; D is unclear. The germline CDR1 and CDR2 sequences are SEHNR and FQNEAQ (reference sequence). The length of the CDR3 is 10 residues. V shed 7 bases and J shed 5 bases, with 5 bases lying between them. The CDR3 bases are TGTGCCAGCACGGAGGAGACCCAGTACTTC. Translated, it gives CASTEETQYF.

V gene TRBV5-1 combines with J gene TRBJ1-6; D is unclear. The CDR3 loop spans 15 amino acids. The germline gives CDR1 SGHRS, CDR2 YFSETQ. V gave up 0 bases and J gave up 9 bases, with 13 bases separating them. DNA of the CDR3: TGCGCCAGCAGCTTGGAACGGGTCCGGGGTTCACCCCTCCACTTT. Translated, it gives CASSLERVRGSPLHF.

The chain joins TRBV5-6 to TRBJ1-3; no reliable D call. Germline loops: CDR1 SGHDT, CDR2 YYEEEE. V was cut by 4 bases and J by 4 bases, with 12 bases left in between. The CDR3 totals 14 residues. The CDR3: CASSAGSRGNTIYF. DNA of the CDR3: TGTGCCAGCAGCGCCGGAAGTAGGGGAAACACCATATATTTT.

This rearrangement joins TRBV9 to TRBJ2-1; D possibly corresponds to TRBD2 (6 bases). CDR1 SGDLS and CDR2 YYNGEE come from the germline V gene. CDR3 length: 15 amino acids. V was cut by 2 bases and J by 4 bases, with 13 bases left in between. The CDR3 DNA reads as TGTGCCAGCAGCGTCCTCCCGGGGGAATACAATGAGCAGTTCTTC. Translated: CASSVLPGEYNEQFF.

This clone has just one count. V and J are TRBV7-9 and TRBJ1-1; 8 nucleotides align to TRBD1. V was pared by 1 base and J by 0 bases, with 13 bases of the junction left unmatched. The CDR3 sequence is 19 residues long. Germline loops: CDR1 SEHNR, CDR2 FQNEAQ (reference sequence). CDR3 amino acids: CASSLGSYGTGSMNTEAFF. The CDR3 DNA reads TGTGCCAGCAGCTTAGGATCGTATGGGACAGGATCTATGAACACTGAAGCTTTCTTT.

The chain employs TRBV21-1 and TRBJ2-2; TRBD2 is the table's D call, not checked against the DNA. TRBV21-1 is labeled a pseudogene. This CDR3 comprises 13 residues. This CDR3 reads CASSKEVTGELFF. The CDR3 bases are TGTGCCAGCAGCAAGGAGGTCACCGGGGAGCTGTTTTTT.

The chain recombines TRBV7-9 with TRBJ1-2; D perhaps matches TRBD1 (5 bases). Germline values: CDR1 SEHNR, CDR2 FQNEAQ (reference sequence). The CDR3 has 14 residues. Trimming removed 1 base from V and 3 bases from J, with 9 bases in between. DNA of the CDR3: TGTGCCAGCAGCTTAGGGGGCCGAGACTATGGCTACACCTTC. Amino acid sequence: CASSLGGRDYGYTF.

The J gene is TRBJ2-1, the V gene TRBV6-1; 9 bases agree with TRBD1. CDR1 and CDR2 (germline): MNHNS, SASEGT. Trimming cost V 4 bases and J 4 bases; bases outside gene matches: 11. The CDR3 is 17 amino acids. CDR3: CASSVRGGDRAYNEQFF. The DNA for the CDR3 is TGTGCCAGCAGTGTACGAGGTGGGGACAGGGCATACAATGAGCAGTTCTTC.

The chain carries TRBV28 and TRBJ2-7, with 10 nucleotides matching TRBD2. V shed 3 bases, J shed 5 bases, and the junction held 10 bases outside the gene matches. CDR3 length: 16 amino acids. Germline CDR1 is MDHEN and CDR2 is SYDVKM. The DNA for the CDR3 is TGTGCCAGCAGTTTTTCACTAGCGGGGTCCGGGGACGAGCAGTACTTC. Its protein product is CASSFSLAGSGDEQYF.

The chain is built from TRBV7-3 and TRBJ2-7; D is perhaps TRBD2 (5 bases). V lost 2 bases and J lost 2, with 7 bases in between. The CDR3 has 13 amino acids. Germline V gene lookup returns CDR1 SGHTA and CDR2 FQGTGA. The CDR3 sequence: CASSLGGTYEQYF. In nucleotides, the CDR3 is TGTGCCAGCAGCTTAGGAGGCACCTACGAGCAGTACTTC.

This chain uses TRBV29-1 with TRBJ1-1, with D perhaps matching TRBD1 (5 bases). The CDR3 has 13 amino acids. The germline V and J ends were trimmed by 6 bases and 11 bases, with 22 bases remaining between them. The germline gives CDR1 SQVTM, CDR2 ANQGSEA. The CDR3 nucleotides are TGCAGCGTCCGGGGCACCACCACCTCTGGGGCTTTCTTT. Residues: CSVRGTTTSGAFF.

The chain has TRBV6-5 and TRBJ2-5; 7 nucleotides line up with TRBD2. The length of the CDR3 is 14 residues. V shed 2 bases, J shed 1 base, and the junction held 1 base outside the gene matches. CDR1 and CDR2 from the germline V gene are MNHEY and SVGAGI. The CDR3 bases are TGTGCCAGCAGTTACCAGCGGGGCCAAGAGACCCAGTACTTC. Translation gives CASSYQRGQETQYF.

The chain employs TRBV7-3 and TRBJ2-3, with TRBD2 matching 11 bases. V shed 5 bases, J shed 0 bases, and the junction held 10 bases outside the gene matches. The CDR3 length is 18 residues. Germline V gene data show CDR1 as SGHTA and CDR2 as FQGTGA. The CDR3 loop is CASSLVAGGDLSTDTQYF. As DNA, the CDR3 is TGTGCCAGCAGCCTTGTAGCGGGAGGGGACCTAAGCACAGATACGCAGTATTTT.

This clone was counted a few times. The J gene is TRBJ1-2, the V gene TRBV5-1; the D gene is possibly TRBD1 (6 bases). The CDR3 consists of 14 residues. V was shortened by 1 base and J by 5 bases, with 12 bases between the two germline ends. The germline V gene has CDR1 SGHRS and CDR2 YFSETQ. Written as DNA, the CDR3 is TGCGCCAGCAGCTTGACAGGGAAGAAGTATGGCTACACCTTC. Translated: CASSLTGKKYGYTF.